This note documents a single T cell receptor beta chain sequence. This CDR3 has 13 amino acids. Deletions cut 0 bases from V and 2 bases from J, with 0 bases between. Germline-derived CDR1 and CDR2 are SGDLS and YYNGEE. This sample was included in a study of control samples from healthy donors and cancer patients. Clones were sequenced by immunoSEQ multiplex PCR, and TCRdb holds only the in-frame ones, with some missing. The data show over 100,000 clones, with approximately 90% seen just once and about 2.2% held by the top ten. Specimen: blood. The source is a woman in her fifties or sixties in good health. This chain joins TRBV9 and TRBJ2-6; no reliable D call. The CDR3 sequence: CASSVAGANVLTF. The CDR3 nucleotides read TGTGCCAGCAGCGTAGCTGGGGCCAACGTCCTGACTTTC. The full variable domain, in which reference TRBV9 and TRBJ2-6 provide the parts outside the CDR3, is DSGVTQTPKHLITATGQRVTLRCSPRSGDLSVYWYQQSLDQGLQFLIQYYNGEERAKGNILERFSAQQFPDLHSELNLSSLELGDSALYFCASSVAGANVLTFGAGSRLTVL.